This T cell receptor (beta chain) was found in a study of T cell responses to AZD1222 COVID-19 vaccine. Overall study findings and caveats: Clonal diversity was possibly underestimated, and white British individuals and females predominated among donors. CD4 TCRs covered the whole spike, strongest at regions 160-218 and 743-854.

Method: immunoSEQ multiplex PCR; TCRdb's copy keeps in-frame clones and lacks some. Among about 140,000 clones, roughly nine tenths were seen once, and the ten largest hold more than 1.5%. CDR3 length: 15 residues. Germline assignment: CDR1 WNHNN and CDR2 SYGVQD (reference sequence). Trimming stripped 2 bases from V and 4 bases from J, with 12 bases between. On this clone itself: Antigen: not known.

The sample in question was peripheral blood, obtained on day 0 of AZD1222 vaccination. The clonotype originates from an adult in good health. This chain links TRBV10-1 with TRBJ2-1; D remains unclear. CDR3 DNA: TGCGCCAGCAGTGAGAGTTCTACGCTATACAATGAGCAGTTCTTC. This codes for CASSESSTLYNEQFF.